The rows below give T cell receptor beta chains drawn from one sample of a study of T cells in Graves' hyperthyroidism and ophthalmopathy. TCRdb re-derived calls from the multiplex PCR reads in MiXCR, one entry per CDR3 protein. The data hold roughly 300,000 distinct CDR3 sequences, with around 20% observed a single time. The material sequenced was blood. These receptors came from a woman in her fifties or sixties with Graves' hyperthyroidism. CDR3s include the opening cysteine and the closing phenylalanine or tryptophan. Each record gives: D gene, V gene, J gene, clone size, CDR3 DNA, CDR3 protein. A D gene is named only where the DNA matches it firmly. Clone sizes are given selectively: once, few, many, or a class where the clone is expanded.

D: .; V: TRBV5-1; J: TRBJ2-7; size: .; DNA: TGCGCCAGCAGCTTGGGCGGTGGGAAGCATTCCGAGCAGTACTTC; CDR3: CASSLGGGKHSEQYF
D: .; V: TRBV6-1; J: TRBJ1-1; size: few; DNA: TGTGCCAGCAGTGAAGTAGGGCAGATGAACACTGAAGCTTTCTTT; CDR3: CASSEVGQMNTEAFF
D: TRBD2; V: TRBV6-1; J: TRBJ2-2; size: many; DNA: TGTGCCAGCAGTTTGGCGGGGGGGCTTGGCACCGGGGAGCTGTTTTTT; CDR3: CASSLAGGLGTGELFF
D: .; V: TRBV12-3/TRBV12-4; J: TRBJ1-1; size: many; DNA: TGTGCCAGCACCCTGCTTTTAGGGGGCACTGAAGCTTTCTTT; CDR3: CASTLLLGGTEAFF
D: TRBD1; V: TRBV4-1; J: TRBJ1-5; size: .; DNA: TGCGCCAGCAGCCAAGCCGGGACAGGGATACAGCCCCAGCATTTT; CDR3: CASSQAGTGIQPQHF
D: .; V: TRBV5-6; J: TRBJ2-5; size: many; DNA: TGTGCCAGCAGGACAGGAGAGACCCAGTACTTC; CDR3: CASRTGETQYF
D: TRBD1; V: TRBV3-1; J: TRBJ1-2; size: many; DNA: TGTGCCAGCAGCCAAGTCCGACAGGGGCCGCCTAACTATGGCTACACCTTC; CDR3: CASSQVRQGPPNYGYTF
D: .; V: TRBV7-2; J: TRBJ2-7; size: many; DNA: TGTGCCAGCAGCTTAGGCCCACAGTTTGCCTACGAGCAGTACTTC; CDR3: CASSLGPQFAYEQYF
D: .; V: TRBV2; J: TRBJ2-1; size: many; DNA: TGTGCCAGCAGTGAGGGTCATGGAAATGAGCAGTTCTTC; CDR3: CASSEGHGNEQFF
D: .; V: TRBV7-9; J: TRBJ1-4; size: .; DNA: TGTGCCAGCAGCTTAGGACCGCTTAATGAAAAACTGTTTTTT; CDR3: CASSLGPLNEKLFF
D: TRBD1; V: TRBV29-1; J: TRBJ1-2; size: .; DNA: TGCAGCGCGGGGACAGGGTTCGGACTTTATGGCTACACCTTC; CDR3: CSAGTGFGLYGYTF
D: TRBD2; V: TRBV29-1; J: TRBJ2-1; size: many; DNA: TGCAGCGCTGTGGGACTAGTCTACAATGAGCAGTTCTTC; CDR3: CSAVGLVYNEQFF
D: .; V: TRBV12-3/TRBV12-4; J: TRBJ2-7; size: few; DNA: TGTGCCAGCAGCCCAGGGGCGGGAGACTACGAGCAGTACTTC; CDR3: CASSPGAGDYEQYF
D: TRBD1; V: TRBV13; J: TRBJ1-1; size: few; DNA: TGTGCCAGCAGCTTCCGGCGGACAGGGGCAAACGAAGCTTTCTTT; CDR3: CASSFRRTGANEAFF
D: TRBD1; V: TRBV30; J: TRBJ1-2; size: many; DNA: TGTGCCTGGGGACAGGGGGTTTTTGGCTACACCTTC; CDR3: CAWGQGVFGYTF
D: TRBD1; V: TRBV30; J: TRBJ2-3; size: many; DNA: TGTGCCTGGAGGGGGGACAGGGGCACAGATACGCAGTATTTT; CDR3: CAWRGDRGTDTQYF
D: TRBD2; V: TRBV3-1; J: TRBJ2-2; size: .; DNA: TGTGCCAGCAGCTGGTATAGCGGGAGTGAGAACACCGGGGAGCTGTTTTTT; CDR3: CASSWYSGSENTGELFF
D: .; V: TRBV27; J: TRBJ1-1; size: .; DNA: TGTGCCAGCGGCGGGTTAGGGGGGGCTGAAGCTTTCTTT; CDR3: CASGGLGGAEAFF
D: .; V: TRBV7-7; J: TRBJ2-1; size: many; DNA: TGTGCTAGCAGCTTAGCCGGGAACAATGAGCAGTTCTTC; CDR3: CASSLAGNNEQFF
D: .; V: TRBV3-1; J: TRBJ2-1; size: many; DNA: TGTGCCAGCAGCCATGACAGTCGGAATGAGCAGTTCTTC; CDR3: CASSHDSRNEQFF
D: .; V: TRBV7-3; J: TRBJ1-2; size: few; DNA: TGTGCCAGCAGCCGACTAGGGGGGGCAGATAGTGGCTACACCTTC; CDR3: CASSRLGGADSGYTF
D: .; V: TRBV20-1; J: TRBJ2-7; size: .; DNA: TGCAGTGCTAGGGAAACAAGGCCCTACGAGCAGTACTTC; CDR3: CSARETRPYEQYF
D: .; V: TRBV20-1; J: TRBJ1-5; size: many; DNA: TGCAGTGCTAGAGTTCGGAGTGGCAATCAGCCCCAGCATTTT; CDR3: CSARVRSGNQPQHF
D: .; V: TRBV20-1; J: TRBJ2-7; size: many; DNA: TGCAGTGCTAGAGGTACCTACGAGCAGTACTTC; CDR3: CSARGTYEQYF
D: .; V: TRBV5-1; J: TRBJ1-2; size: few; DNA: TGCGCCAGCAGCGGCCAGGGTGCTAACTATGGCTACACCTTC; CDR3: CASSGQGANYGYTF
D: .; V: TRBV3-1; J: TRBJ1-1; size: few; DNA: TGTGCCAGCAGCCAAGCCCCCCTTTGGAACACTGAAGCTTTCTTT; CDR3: CASSQAPLWNTEAFF
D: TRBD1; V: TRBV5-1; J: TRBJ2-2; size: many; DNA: TGCGCCAGCAGCCGCAGGGGGACCACCGGGGAGCTGTTTTTT; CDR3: CASSRRGTTGELFF
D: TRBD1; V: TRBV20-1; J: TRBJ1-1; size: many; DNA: TGCAGTGCCATGTACTCGACAGGGACCATGAACACTGAAGCTTTCTTT; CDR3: CSAMYSTGTMNTEAFF
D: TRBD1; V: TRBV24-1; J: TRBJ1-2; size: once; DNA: TGTGCCACCAGTGATCCCGGGACAGGGGCACCCAATGGCTACACCTTC; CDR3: CATSDPGTGAPNGYTF
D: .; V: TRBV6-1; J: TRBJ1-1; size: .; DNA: TGTGCCAGCAGTTATATCGGGGGGAACACTGAAGCTTTCTTT; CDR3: CASSYIGGNTEAFF
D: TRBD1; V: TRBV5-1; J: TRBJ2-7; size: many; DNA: TGCGCCAGCAGCTGGAGCGGACAGGGGGCTTCCTCCTACGAGCAGTACTTC; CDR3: CASSWSGQGASSYEQYF
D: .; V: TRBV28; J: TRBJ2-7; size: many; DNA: TGTGCCAGCAGTCCCCGAGTTGGGAAAACCTACGAGCAGTACTTC; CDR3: CASSPRVGKTYEQYF
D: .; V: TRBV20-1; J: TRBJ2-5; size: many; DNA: TGCAGTGCTAGAGACTACCAGGGGGGACAAGAGACCCAGTACTTC; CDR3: CSARDYQGGQETQYF
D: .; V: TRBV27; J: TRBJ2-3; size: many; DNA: TGTGCCAGCAGTTTAGACGGGAGCACAGATACGCAGTATTTT; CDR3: CASSLDGSTDTQYF
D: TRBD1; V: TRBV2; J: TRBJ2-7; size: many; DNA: TGTGCCGGCGGACAGGGACAGCAGCCCTACGAGCAGTACTTC; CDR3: CAGGQGQQPYEQYF
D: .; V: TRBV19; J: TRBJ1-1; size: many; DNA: TGTGCCAGTAGTACCCGAAGGACCGTCGCCAAAGGGGGTGAAGCTTTCTTT; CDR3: CASSTRRTVAKGGEAFF
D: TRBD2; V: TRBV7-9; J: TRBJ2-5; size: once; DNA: TGTGCCAGCAGCTTAACTAGCGGGGTCCAAGAGACCCAGTACTTC; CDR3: CASSLTSGVQETQYF
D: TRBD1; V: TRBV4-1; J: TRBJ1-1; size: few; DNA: TGCGCCAGCAGCCAGAGGACAGGGGGTAGTGGGGACACTGAAGCTTTCTTT; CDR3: CASSQRTGGSGDTEAFF
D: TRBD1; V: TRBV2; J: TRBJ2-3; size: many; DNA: TGTGCCAGCAGTCTGTTAGGGACAGGGAGCACAGATACGCAGTATTTT; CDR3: CASSLLGTGSTDTQYF
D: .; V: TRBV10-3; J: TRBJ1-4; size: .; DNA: TGTGCCATCAGTGGAAGCGGATCTCAAGCAACTAATGAAAAACTGTTTTTT; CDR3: CAISGSGSQATNEKLFF
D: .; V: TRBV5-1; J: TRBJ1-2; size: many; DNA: TGCGCCAGCAGCTTACCTGACTATGGCTACACCTTC; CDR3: CASSLPDYGYTF
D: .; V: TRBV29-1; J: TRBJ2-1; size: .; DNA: TGCAGCGTTTGGAGGATGGGGTACCACAGCTCCTACAATGAGCAGTTCTTC; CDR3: CSVWRMGYHSSYNEQFF
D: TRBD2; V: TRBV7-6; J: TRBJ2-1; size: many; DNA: TGTGCCAGCAGCTTAGATCTAGCGGGAGCCTACAATGAGCAGTTCTTC; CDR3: CASSLDLAGAYNEQFF
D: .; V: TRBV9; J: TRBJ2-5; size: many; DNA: TGTGCCAGCAGCGTAGAGGCAAGCGCGGGATTAGAAGAGACCCAGTACTTC; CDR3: CASSVEASAGLEETQYF
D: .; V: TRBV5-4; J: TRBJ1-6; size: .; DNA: TGTGCCAGCAGCTCCAAACCCCGGGGAGGTGGTAATTCACCCCTCCACTTT; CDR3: CASSSKPRGGGNSPLHF
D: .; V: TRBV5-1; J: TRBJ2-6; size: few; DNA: TGCGCCAGCAGCTTGGCCAGGACGAGCTCTGGGGCCAACGTCCTGACTTTC; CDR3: CASSLARTSSGANVLTF
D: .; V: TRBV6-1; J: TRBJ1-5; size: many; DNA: TGTGCCAGCAGTGAAATGGGGACCTCCAAATCATCGGCCCAGCATTTT; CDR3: CASSEMGTSKSSAQHF
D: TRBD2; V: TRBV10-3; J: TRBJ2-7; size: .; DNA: TGTGCCATCTTAACCGTGGGCGGGGAAAGCGGGAGAGTTTACGAGCAGTACTTC; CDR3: CAILTVGGESGRVYEQYF
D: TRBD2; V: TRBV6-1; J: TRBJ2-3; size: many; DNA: TGTGCCAGCAGGGGACTATCGGTCACGGATACGCAGTATTTT; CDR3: CASRGLSVTDTQYF
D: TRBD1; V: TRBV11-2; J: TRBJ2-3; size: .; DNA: TGTGCCAGCAGCTTAGGGATAGGGACAGGCCTTAACGATACGCAGTATTTT; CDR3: CASSLGIGTGLNDTQYF
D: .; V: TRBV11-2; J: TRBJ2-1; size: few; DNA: TGTGCCAGCAGCCCAGACGGGGGGCTAGGGAATGAGCAGTTCTTC; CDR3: CASSPDGGLGNEQFF
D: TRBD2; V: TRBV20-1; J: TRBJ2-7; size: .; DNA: TGCAGTGCCCCGAACAGTTCGGGACTAGCGGGTCTCTTCTACGAGCAGTACTTC; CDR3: CSAPNSSGLAGLFYEQYF